The 28 T cell receptor beta chains below come from one sample, sequenced in a study of regulatory T cells in long-lasting Graves disease. Specified time point: newly diagnosed GD, antithyroid drugs for less than 3 months. PBMC RNA served as the TCR library source. With iRepertoire HTBI primers and Arm-PCR of CDR3 regions, TCR beta libraries were built. TCRdb called the multiplex PCR reads again in MiXCR, with one record for every CDR3 protein. The sample carries hundreds of thousands of distinct CDR3 sequences, roughly 16% recorded once. These same data were also listed under a study on T cells in Graves' hyperthyroidism and ophthalmopathy.

The specimen comprised peripheral blood mononuclear cells (PBMCs), sampled at new diagnosis, from a patient treated with antithyroid drugs. The receptor set was obtained from a woman aged 25 to 39 with Graves disease.

The chain employs TRBV7-2 and TRBJ1-2, with D uncertain. The CDR3 contains 14 residues. V lost 5 bases and J lost 0, with 10 bases in between. Germline CDR1 reads SGHTA; CDR2 reads FQGNSA. For the CDR3, the DNA is TGTGCCAGCAGCCTCGACACGTCTAACTATGGCTACACCTTC. It translates to CASSLDTSNYGYTF.

This clonotype was observed at least ten times. The chain carries TRBV12-3 or TRBV12-4 and TRBJ2-1; perhaps TRBD1 as D (7 bases). The CDR3 has 18 amino acids. Trimming removed 4 bases at V and 3 bases at J, with 22 bases between. CDR3 in DNA: TGTGCCAGCAGTTCCGACCAGGGGGGCGGGACTGACTACAATGAGCAGTTCTTC. It translates to CASSSDQGGGTDYNEQFF.

The chain uses TRBV5-1 and TRBJ1-2, with D possibly TRBD1 on 5 matching bases. The CDR3 has 17 amino acids. CDR1 and CDR2 from the germline V gene are SGHRS and YFSETQ. The V and J ends lost 4 bases and 5 bases respectively, with 24 bases between them. The CDR3 DNA is TGCGCCAGCAGCCCGAACCCGACGGTGACAGACACTTATGGCTACACCTTC. Translation gives CASSPNPTVTDTYGYTF.

This clonotype has ten or more counts. This chain connects TRBV7-3 to TRBJ2-7; D is possibly TRBD2 (7 bases). The CDR3 is made up of 15 amino acids. Germline lookup yields CDR1 SGHTA and CDR2 FQGTGA. Trimming removed 6 bases from V and 5 bases from J, with 20 bases in between. The CDR3 spells CASSYGGGSGHEQYF. DNA for the CDR3: TGTGCCAGCAGTTATGGGGGCGGGAGCGGCCACGAGCAGTACTTC.

This clonotype appeared a few times. This rearrangement joins TRBV9 to TRBJ1-5; possibly TRBD1 for D (5 bases). Germline V gene data show CDR1 as SGDLS and CDR2 as YYNGEE. CDR3 length: 15 amino acids. The germline V and J ends were trimmed by 0 bases and 0 bases, with 7 bases remaining between them. In DNA, the CDR3 is TGTGCCAGCAGCGTAGGTGACAGTAGCAATCAGCCCCAGCATTTT. As protein: CASSVGDSSNQPQHF. The full variable domain, its missing parts supplied by reference TRBV9 and TRBJ1-5, is DSGVTQTPKHLITATGQRVTLRCSPRSGDLSVYWYQQSLDQGLQFLIQYYNGEERAKGNILERFSAQQFPDLHSELNLSSLELGDSALYFCASSVGDSSNQPQHFGDGTRLSIL.

This clonotype showed up just a few times. The J gene is TRBJ2-1, the V gene TRBV27, with D possibly matching TRBD1 (6 bases). Germline loops: CDR1 MNHEY, CDR2 SMNVEV (reference sequence). V was trimmed by 3 bases and J by 7 bases, leaving 10 bases between them. CDR3 length: 13 amino acids. CDR3 sequence: CASSFGRGNEQFF. The CDR3 bases are TGTGCCAGCAGTTTCGGCAGGGGTAATGAGCAGTTCTTC.

This clonotype has at least ten counts. The rearrangement joins TRBV20-1 to TRBJ1-1, with D unresolved. Germline-derived CDR1 and CDR2 are DFQATT and SNEGSKA (reference sequence). V dropped 0 bases and J dropped 0 bases, with 8 bases sitting between them. This CDR3 is built from 14 residues. The CDR3 DNA is TGCAGTGCTAGAGATTCCAAGATGAACACTGAAGCTTTCTTT. This codes for CSARDSKMNTEAFF.

J is TRBJ2-7 and V is TRBV7-9; 7 positions match TRBD2. Germline CDR1 is SEHNR and CDR2 is FQNEAQ (reference sequence). The CDR3 contains 14 residues. The V gene end was trimmed by 2 bases and the J gene end by 5 bases; junction bases not matched to a gene: 6. The CDR3 DNA reads as TGTGCCAGCAGCTTATTTCTGGGGAGGGACGAGCAGTACTTC. Its protein is CASSLFLGRDEQYF. The whole variable domain, remainder taken from reference TRBV7-9 and TRBJ2-7, is DTGVSQNPRHKITKRGQNVTFRCDPISEHNRLYWYRQTLGQGPEFLTYFQNEAQLEKSRLLSDRFSAERPKGSFSTLEIQRTEQGDSAMYLCASSLFLGRDEQYFGPGTRLTVT.

This clonotype has more than one count but fewer than ten. The rearrangement links TRBV6-5 to TRBJ2-5, with TRBD2 identical over 7 bases. Trimming cost V 0 bases and J 3 bases; bases outside gene matches: 4. The CDR3 extends over 15 amino acids. CDR1 is MNHEY and CDR2 is SVGAGI in the germline V gene. CDR3 loop: CASSYSGGTEETQYF. The CDR3 DNA follows: TGTGCCAGCAGTTACTCGGGGGGGACGGAAGAGACCCAGTACTTC.

The table lists this clonotype with a few counts. The chain links TRBV6-5 to TRBJ2-7; D might be TRBD1 (5 bases). V was clipped by 4 bases and J by 7 bases, with 11 bases between them. This CDR3 spans 12 amino acids. The germline V gene has CDR1 MNHEY and CDR2 SVGAGI. The CDR3 DNA sequence: TGTGCCAGCAGTTCAACAGGTTTGGAGCAGTACTTC. Protein sequence: CASSSTGLEQYF.

This clonotype was detected many times. This chain links TRBV11-2 with TRBJ2-3; 11 positions match TRBD1. The germline V gene has CDR1 SGHAT and CDR2 FQNNGV. The trim removed 2 bases at V and 2 bases at J, leaving 6 bases unmatched. The CDR3 is 17 residues long. CDR3 nucleotide sequence: TGTGCCAGCAGCTTAAGGAGGACAGGGGGCAACACAGATACGCAGTATTTT. Protein: CASSLRRTGGNTDTQYF.

This clonotype was counted many times. The chain is built from TRBV30 and TRBJ1-1, with D possibly being TRBD1 (6 bases). The germline V gene has CDR1 GTSNPN and CDR2 SVGIG (reference sequence). Trimming shortened V by 3 bases and J by 5 bases, and 19 bases separated the two germline ends. This CDR3 has 15 residues. The CDR3 sequence is CAWSTWKGGKTEAFF. CDR3 coding DNA: TGTGCCTGGAGCACGTGGAAGGGGGGGAAAACTGAAGCTTTCTTT.

The table lists this clonotype with a few counts. This chain uses TRBV28 with TRBJ2-1; 8 bases line up with TRBD2. Trimming took 4 bases from V and 9 from J; bases not matched to a gene: 14. Germline V gene sequence: CDR1 MDHEN, CDR2 SYDVKM. The CDR3 is 16 amino acids. DNA for the CDR3: TGTGCCAGCAGTTCGTACGGGACTAGTGGCTCCGGTGAGCAGTTCTTC. It translates to CASSSYGTSGSGEQFF.

Note on this clonotype: A much larger clonotype is one base distant, so this may be a read error. The chain is built from TRBV6-1 and TRBJ2-3, with D hard to call. The DNA end is a closer match to TRBJ2-7, so the J assignment may be wrong. Germline CDR1 and CDR2: MNHNS and SASEGT. The CDR3 loop spans 14 amino acids. The CDR3 region has the DNA TGTGCCACCCGATACACGTCAATAGGCTACGAGCAGTACTTC. It encodes CATRYTSIGYEQYF.

On this clonotype itself: This may arise from a read error, as a much more abundant clone is one base away. This chain links TRBV7-9 with TRBJ2-7; D possibly corresponds to TRBD1 (6 bases). The V end was cut by 6 bases, the J end by 5 bases, with 17 bases between. There are 14 residues in the CDR3. CDR1 is SEHNR, CDR2 FQNEAQ, per germline (reference sequence). The CDR3 here is CASSTRQVADEQYF. In DNA, the CDR3 is TGTGCCAGCAGTACTAGACAGGTTGCCGACGAGCAGTACTTC.

The table lists this clonotype with many counts. V gene TRBV6-1 combines with J gene TRBJ2-5; 8 nucleotides line up with TRBD1. The CDR3 length is 14 residues. J was trimmed by 3 bases and V by 5 bases; bases with no gene match: 5. The V gene's germline CDR1 is MNHNS and CDR2 SASEGT. Here the CDR3 DNA reads TGTGCCAGCAGTACCCAGGGGGCCGAAGAGACCCAGTACTTC. Amino acids: CASSTQGAEETQYF.

V is TRBV30 and J is TRBJ1-2, with a possible D match to TRBD1 (5 bases). This CDR3 comprises 14 residues. V shed 4 bases and J shed 3 bases, with 15 bases lying between them. Looked up from germline, CDR1 is GTSNPN and CDR2 is SVGIG (reference sequence). The CDR3 here is CAWTSPGQYYGYTF. Written as DNA, the CDR3 is TGTGCCTGGACCTCCCCAGGGCAGTACTATGGCTACACCTTC.

In its sample, this clonotype was seen many times. The V call is TRBV28, the J call TRBJ2-5, with 8 bases matching TRBD1. CDR1 MDHEN and CDR2 SYDVKM come from the germline V gene. The CDR3 runs 14 residues. J was trimmed by 0 bases and V by 5 bases; bases with no gene match: 2. The CDR3 coding sequence is TGTGCCAGCAGTGGGGGACAGGACCAAGAGACCCAGTACTTC. Its translation: CASSGGQDQETQYF. Full variable domain (missing parts from reference TRBV28 and TRBJ2-5): DVKVTQSSRYLVKRTGEKVFLECVQDMDHENMFWYRQDPGLGLRLIYFSYDVKMKEKGDIPEGYSVSREKKERFSLILESASTNQTSMYLCASSGGQDQETQYFGPGTRLLVL.

Points on this clonotype: One end of the junction does not line up with germline, which may come from a read error. This chain links TRBV7-7 with TRBJ2-5, with TRBD2 identical over 7 bases. The CDR3 length is 14 residues. Germline assignment: CDR1 SSHAT and CDR2 FNYEAQ (reference sequence). The CDR3 coding sequence is TGTGCTAGCAGCCTATACGGGGGGCAAGAGACCCAGTACTTC. It is translated as CASSLYGGQETQYF.

The gene calls are TRBV30 and TRBJ2-2; D might be TRBD1 (6 bases). The V end was cut by 2 bases, the J end by 7 bases, with 11 bases between. CDR3 length: 13 amino acids. Germline V gene lookup returns CDR1 GTSNPN and CDR2 SVGIG (reference sequence). The CDR3 is CAWSLQGYGELFF. The CDR3 DNA is TGTGCCTGGAGTCTACAGGGCTACGGGGAGCTGTTTTTT.

Only a few counts were recorded for this clonotype. The chain couples TRBV6-1 to TRBJ1-5; D not certain. This CDR3 has 13 residues. CDR1 is MNHNS and CDR2 is SASEGT in the germline V gene. Trimming took 7 bases from V and 1 from J, leaving 8 bases between them. CDR3 loop: CASMGISNQPQHF. In DNA form, the CDR3 reads TGTGCCAGCATGGGGATAAGCAATCAGCCCCAGCATTTT.

The sample holds many counts of this clonotype. The CDR3 sequence: CASSLWAGQGGFGYTF. The CDR3 DNA reads TGTGCCAGCAGCTTATGGGCAGGACAGGGGGGTTTTGGCTACACCTTC. This chain uses TRBV7-2 with TRBJ1-2, with 10 bases identical to TRBD1. The V gene's germline CDR1 is SGHTA and CDR2 FQGNSA. The trim removed 2 bases at V and 7 bases at J, leaving 10 bases unmatched. The CDR3 sequence is 16 residues long.

The rearrangement links TRBV7-9 to TRBJ1-1; TRBD1 might be the D (5 bases). Germline CDR1 reads SEHNR; CDR2 reads FQNEAQ (reference sequence). The V end lost 5 bases, the J end lost 7 bases, and 11 bases lay between the germline ends. The CDR3 spans 12 residues. The CDR3 loop reads CASSPGTYEAFF. CDR3 sequence (DNA): TGTGCCAGCAGCCCGGGGACGTATGAAGCTTTCTTT.

This clonotype has only a few counts. V is TRBV7-3 and J is TRBJ2-1, with 8 bases aligning to TRBD2. J lost 16 bases, V lost 2 bases, and 10 bases had no gene match. The CDR3 is made up of 13 amino acids. CDR1 is SGHTA and CDR2 is FQGTGA in the germline V gene. CDR3: CASSLGEREPEFF. The DNA for the CDR3 is TGTGCCAGCAGCTTAGGTGAGCGGGAGCCCGAATTCTTC.

This clonotype was counted a few times. The chain couples TRBV4-2 to TRBJ2-4; D is perhaps TRBD1 or TRBD2 (5 bases each). CDR1 LGHNA and CDR2 YNFKEQ come from the germline V gene. The V end was cut by 0 bases, the J end by 0 bases, with 18 bases between. CDR3 length: 19 residues. CDR3 residues: CASSQDKGSRGIAKNIQYF. CDR3 nucleotide sequence: TGTGCCAGCAGCCAAGATAAGGGGTCGAGAGGGATAGCCAAAAACATTCAGTACTTC.

Many counts were recorded for this clonotype. V gene TRBV2 combines with J gene TRBJ1-5; 8 positions match TRBD1. Germline V gene data show CDR1 as SNHLY and CDR2 as FYNNEI. The CDR3 is made up of 15 amino acids. The trim removed 5 bases at V and 1 base at J, leaving 4 bases unmatched. In nucleotides, the CDR3 is TGTGCCAGCAGTCAGGGGGCGGTGAGCAATCAGCCCCAGCATTTT. It yields the protein CASSQGAVSNQPQHF.

As for this clonotype: A much larger clone differs by one base, so this may be a read error. The rearrangement joins TRBV28 to TRBJ2-5; D not certain. V was pared by 3 bases and J by 7 bases, with 18 bases between. The length of the CDR3 is 15 residues. Germline V CDR1 and CDR2: MDHEN, SYDVKM. The CDR3 sequence: CASSFLGSNGRTQYF. The CDR3 region has the DNA TGTGCCAGCAGTTTCCTGGGCTCGAACGGGCGGACCCAGTACTTC.

CDR3 DNA sequence: TGTGCCAGCTCACCCGTTAAATCCGATCAGCCCCAGCATTTT. This gives the protein CASSPVKSDQPQHF. This chain uses TRBV18 with TRBJ1-5, with unresolved D. V was cut by 3 bases and J by 5 bases, with 11 bases left in between. In germline, CDR1 is KGHSH, CDR2 LQKENI. The length of the CDR3 is 14 residues.